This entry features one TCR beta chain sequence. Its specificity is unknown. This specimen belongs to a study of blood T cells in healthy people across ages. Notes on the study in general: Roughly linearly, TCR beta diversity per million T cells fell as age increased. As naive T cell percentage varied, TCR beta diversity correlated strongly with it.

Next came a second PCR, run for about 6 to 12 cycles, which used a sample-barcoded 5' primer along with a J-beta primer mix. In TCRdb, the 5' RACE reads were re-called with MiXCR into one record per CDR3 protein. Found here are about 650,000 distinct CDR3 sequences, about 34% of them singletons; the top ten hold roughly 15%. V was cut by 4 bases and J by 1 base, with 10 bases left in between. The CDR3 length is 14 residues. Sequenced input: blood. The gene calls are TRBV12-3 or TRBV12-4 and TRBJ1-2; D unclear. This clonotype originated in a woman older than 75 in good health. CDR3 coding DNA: TGTGCCAGCAGTTCCCGACGGAGTAACTATGGCTACACCTTC. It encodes CASSSRRSNYGYTF.